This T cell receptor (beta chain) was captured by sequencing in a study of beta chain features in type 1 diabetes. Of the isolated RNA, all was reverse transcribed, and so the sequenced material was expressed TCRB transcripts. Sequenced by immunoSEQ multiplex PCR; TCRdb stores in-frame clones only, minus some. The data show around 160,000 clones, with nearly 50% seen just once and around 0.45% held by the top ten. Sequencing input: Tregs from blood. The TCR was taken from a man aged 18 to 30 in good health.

The CDR3 nucleotides are TGCGCCAGTGCCGGGACTCTCTCCTACAATGAGCAGTTCTTC. This gives the protein CASAGTLSYNEQFF. V usage is TRBV10-2 and J usage is TRBJ2-1; tentatively, D is TRBD2 (6 bases). The V and J ends lost 9 bases and 0 bases respectively, with 12 bases between them. The CDR3 is made up of 14 amino acids. Germline V gene sequence: CDR1 WSHSY, CDR2 SAAADI.